A selection of T cell receptor beta chains follows, all from one sample in a study of breast tumors, draining lymph nodes, adjacent tissues. TCRdb recomputed calls from the multiplex PCR reads with MiXCR, one row per CDR3 protein. In the table there are around 130,000 distinct CDR3 sequences, around 20% of which are singletons. The sequenced sample was axillary lymph node tissue. These receptor sequences come from a female donor with breast cancer. Some clones in this sample may be carry-over from other donors' samples. Both conserved end residues are part of each CDR3. D genes are given only for firm matches. Size tells how often a clone was seen (once, few, many) or the class of an expanded clone, and some rows leave it out.

D	V	size	J	DNA	CDR3
TRBD2	TRBV6-5	few	TRBJ2-6	TGTGCCAGCAGATACGGACTAGTCGAGGCTGGGGCCAACGTCCTGACTTTC	CASRYGLVEAGANVLTF
TRBD2	TRBV7-9	many	TRBJ2-3	TGTGCCAGCAGCAGAGAGGGGACTAGATCAGATACGCAGTATTTT	CASSREGTRSDTQYF
NA	TRBV5-6	many	TRBJ2-3	TGTGCCAGCAGCTCCGTTTCAGGAGATACGCAGTATTTT	CASSSVSGDTQYF
NA	TRBV5-1	many	TRBJ1-6	TGCGCCAGCAGTGAGAGCTCCTATAATTCACCCCTCCACTTT	CASSESSYNSPLHF
TRBD1	TRBV5-8	many	TRBJ1-6	TGTGCCAGCAGCTCGTCTACAGGGGTTGATTCACCCCTCCACTTT	CASSSSTGVDSPLHF
NA	TRBV5-1	many	TRBJ1-3	TGCGCCAGCAGCTTGATGTCAGAGGGAAACACCATATATTTT	CASSLMSEGNTIYF
NA	TRBV6-5	many	TRBJ1-2	TGTGCCAGCAGTTATTCACGAAACTATGGCTACACCTTC	CASSYSRNYGYTF
NA	TRBV30	many	TRBJ1-4	TGTGCCTGGAGTGGGTTCGTTGATGAAAAACTGTTTTTT	CAWSGFVDEKLFF
TRBD2	TRBV7-2	many	TRBJ2-7	TGTGCCAGCAGCCCGACTAGCGGGAGGGCCAGGGAGCAGTACTTC	CASSPTSGRAREQYF
NA	TRBV10-1	NA	TRBJ2-4	TGCGCCAGCAGTGATGGGTCTGCCAAAAACATTCAGTACTTC	CASSDGSAKNIQYF
TRBD2	TRBV6-1	many	TRBJ2-1	TGTGCCAGCAGTGAATATGGGGGGGGGAACAATGAGCAGTTCTTC	CASSEYGGGNNEQFF
TRBD2	TRBV6-5	many	TRBJ2-3	TGTGCCAGCAGGGGACTAGCGGAGTTAACAGATACGCAGTATTTT	CASRGLAELTDTQYF
NA	TRBV12-3/TRBV12-4	many	TRBJ2-1	TGTGCCAGCAGTTTAGCGGGGGTCTCATATGAGCAGTTCTTC	CASSLAGVSYEQFF
TRBD2	TRBV5-4	NA	TRBJ2-1	TGTGCCAGCACCGGGACTAGCGGTAGAAGGAGTGTATTGTTCTTC	CASTGTSGRRSVLFF
NA	TRBV3-1	NA	TRBJ2-1	TGTGCCAGCAGTCAAGAAAACACCGGGACCCTACTTTACAATGAGCAGTTCTTC	CASSQENTGTLLYNEQFF
TRBD2	TRBV19	many	TRBJ2-1	TGTGCCAGTAGTATCGGGCGGGGGGGATACAATGAGCAGTTCTTC	CASSIGRGGYNEQFF
TRBD2	TRBV5-5	many	TRBJ2-1	TGTGCCAGCAGCTGGTCGACTAGCGGAGGGTACAATGAGCAGTTCTTC	CASSWSTSGGYNEQFF
TRBD1	TRBV14	many	TRBJ1-6	TGTGCCAGCAGCCAAGATCACAGGGGTGATTCACCCCTCCACTTT	CASSQDHRGDSPLHF
TRBD1	TRBV7-9	many	TRBJ1-5	TGTGCCAGCAGCTCCACAGGGGGTAATCAGCCCCAGCATTTT	CASSSTGGNQPQHF
TRBD2	TRBV25-1	NA	TRBJ2-4	TGTGCCAGCAGTGAATTTTGGACTAGCGGGGGTCGTCTAGCCAAAAACATTCAGTACTTC	CASSEFWTSGGRLAKNIQYF
NA	TRBV12-3/TRBV12-4	NA	TRBJ2-4	TGTGCCAGCAGTCTGAGACTAGCCAAAAACATTCAGTACTTC	CASSLRLAKNIQYF
TRBD2	TRBV6-5	NA	TRBJ2-1	TGTGCCAGCAGTTACTCCGGACTAGCGGAGGCCAGATACAATGAGCAGTTCTTC	CASSYSGLAEARYNEQFF
NA	TRBV20-1	many	TRBJ2-5	TGCAGTGCTAGAGATCTTAGAACGGGGACCAAAGAGACCCAGTACTTC	CSARDLRTGTKETQYF
TRBD2	TRBV2	many	TRBJ2-1	TGTGCCAGCAGAGGACTAGTCGGTTGGGACAATGAGCAGTTCTTC	CASRGLVGWDNEQFF
TRBD1	TRBV20-1	many	TRBJ2-3	TGCAGTGCACCTCGACAGGGTAGCACAGATACGCAGTATTTT	CSAPRQGSTDTQYF
NA	TRBV20-1	many	TRBJ2-6	TGCAGTGCTTTTCAGGGGTCTGGGGCCAACGTCCTGACTTTC	CSAFQGSGANVLTF
TRBD1	TRBV14	many	TRBJ2-3	TGTGCCAGCAGCCAAGAGAAAGGGACAGGGGTAATAAGGAAGGATACGCAGTATTTT	CASSQEKGTGVIRKDTQYF
NA	TRBV6-6	few	TRBJ1-5	TGTGCCAGCATACAGGGTAGCAATCAGCCCCAGCATTTT	CASIQGSNQPQHF